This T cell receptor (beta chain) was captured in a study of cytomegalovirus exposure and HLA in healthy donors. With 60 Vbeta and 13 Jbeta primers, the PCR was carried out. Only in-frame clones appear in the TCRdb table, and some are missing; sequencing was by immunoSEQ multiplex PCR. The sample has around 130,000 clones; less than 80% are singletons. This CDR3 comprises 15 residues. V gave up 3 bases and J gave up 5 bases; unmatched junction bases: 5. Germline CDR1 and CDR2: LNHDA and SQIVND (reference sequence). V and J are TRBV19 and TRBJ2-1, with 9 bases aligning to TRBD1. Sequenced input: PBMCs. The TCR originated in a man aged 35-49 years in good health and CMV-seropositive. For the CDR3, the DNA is TGTGCCAGTAGTATCCGGGACAGGGACGACAATGAGCAGTTCTTC. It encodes CASSIRDRDDNEQFF.